This T cell receptor beta chain was identified in a study of T-cell reconstitution after alpha-beta-depleted transplantation in children. Germline CDR1 is MNHEY and CDR2 is SVGAGI. The CDR3 runs to 15 residues. The trim removed 2 bases at V and 1 base at J, leaving 0 bases unmatched. This clonotype was recorded many times. The antigen is not known. It was with unique molecular identifiers that the TCRbeta library was prepared. MiXCR, applied by TCRdb to the PCR reads, yields one record per CDR3 protein. The data hold about a million distinct CDR3 sequences, with roughly 29% observed a single time. The study, taken as a whole, reports: Newly generated T cells supplied most T-cell counts and diversity one year post-transplant. Surviving thymic progenitors and recipient T cells were the source of high TCRbeta diversity at day 60 in some patients.

The sample in question was PBMCs, mostly from graft donor cells, obtained 360 days after TCRalphabeta/CD19-depleted stem cell transplant. This chain uses TRBV6-5 with TRBJ1-2; 11 bases align to TRBD1. The origin of this receptor is a boy in the first two years of life who had a stem cell transplant for SCID, so the T cells may come from the graft donor. This CDR3 reads CASSYGTGGNYGYTF. DNA for the CDR3: TGTGCCAGCAGTTACGGGACAGGGGGTAACTATGGCTACACCTTC.